The source of this TCR beta chain is a study of blood T cell repertoires in COVID-19. Study-wide context: PBMCs, B-cell-depleted T cells, or T cells provided the cDNA or gDNA that made up the material.

This clone was detected only once. In the source study's methods: Estimated nucleated cell counts came from reference gene primer amplification. Profiled with immunoSEQ multiplex PCR; TCRdb holds only in-frame clones, not every one. Clone size and V and J calls were adopted from that table, with D and trimming inferred from the DNA. Of around 200,000 clones in the sample, more than 85% are singletons; the top ten hold around 1.1%. Germline V gives CDR1 SGDLS, CDR2 YYNGEE. J lost 0 bases, V lost 0 bases, and 12 bases had no gene match. The CDR3 covers 19 residues. This receptor was identified in a man younger than 45 with acute or convalescent COVID-19. Sequencing was done on a sample of peripheral blood. This chain joins TRBV9 and TRBJ2-3; 8 bases fit TRBD2. The CDR3 DNA is TGTGCCAGCAGCGTAGGGGAGGCGGGGGGTTATTCTAGCACAGATACGCAGTATTTT. This translates into CASSVGEAGGYSSTDTQYF.